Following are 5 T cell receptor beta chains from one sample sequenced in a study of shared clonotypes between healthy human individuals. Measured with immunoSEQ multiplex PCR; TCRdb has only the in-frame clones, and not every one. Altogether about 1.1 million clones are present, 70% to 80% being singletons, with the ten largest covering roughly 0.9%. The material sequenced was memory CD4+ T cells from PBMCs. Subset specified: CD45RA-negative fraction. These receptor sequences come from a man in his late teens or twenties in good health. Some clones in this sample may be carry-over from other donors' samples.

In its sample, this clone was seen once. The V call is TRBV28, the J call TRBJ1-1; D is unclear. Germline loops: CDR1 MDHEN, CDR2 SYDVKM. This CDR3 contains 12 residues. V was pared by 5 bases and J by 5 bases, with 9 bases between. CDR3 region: CASSSGWTEAFF. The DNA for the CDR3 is TGTGCCAGCAGTAGTGGTTGGACTGAAGCTTTCTTT.

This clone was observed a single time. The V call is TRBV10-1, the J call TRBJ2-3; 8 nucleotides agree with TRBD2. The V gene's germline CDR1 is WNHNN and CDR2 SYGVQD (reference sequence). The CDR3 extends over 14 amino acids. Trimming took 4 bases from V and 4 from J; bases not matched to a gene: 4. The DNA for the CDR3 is TGCGCCAGCAGTGGGGGGACTAGTTCAGATACGCAGTATTTT. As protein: CASSGGTSSDTQYF.

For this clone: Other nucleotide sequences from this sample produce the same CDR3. DNA of the CDR3: TGTGCCAGCAGTTACCGGGACAGGGGGCACTACGAGCAGTACTTC. It is translated as CASSYRDRGHYEQYF. The chain employs TRBV6-5 and TRBJ2-7, with 12 bases identical to TRBD1. Germline CDR1 and CDR2: MNHEY and SVGAGI. This CDR3 contains 15 residues. The V gene end was trimmed by 2 bases and the J gene end by 3 bases; junction bases not matched to a gene: 2.

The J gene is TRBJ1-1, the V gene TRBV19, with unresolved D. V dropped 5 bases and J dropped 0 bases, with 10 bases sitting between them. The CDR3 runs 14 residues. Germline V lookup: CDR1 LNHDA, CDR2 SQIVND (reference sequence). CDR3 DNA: TGTGCCAGTAGTCGGCTAGGGCTGAACACTGAAGCTTTCTTT. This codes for CASSRLGLNTEAFF.

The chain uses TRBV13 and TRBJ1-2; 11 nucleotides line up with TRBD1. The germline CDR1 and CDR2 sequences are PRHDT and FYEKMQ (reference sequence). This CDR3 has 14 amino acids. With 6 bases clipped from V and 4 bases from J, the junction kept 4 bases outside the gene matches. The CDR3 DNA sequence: TGTGCCAGCAGACGGACAGGGGGCGGCTATGGCTACACCTTC. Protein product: CASRRTGGGYGYTF.